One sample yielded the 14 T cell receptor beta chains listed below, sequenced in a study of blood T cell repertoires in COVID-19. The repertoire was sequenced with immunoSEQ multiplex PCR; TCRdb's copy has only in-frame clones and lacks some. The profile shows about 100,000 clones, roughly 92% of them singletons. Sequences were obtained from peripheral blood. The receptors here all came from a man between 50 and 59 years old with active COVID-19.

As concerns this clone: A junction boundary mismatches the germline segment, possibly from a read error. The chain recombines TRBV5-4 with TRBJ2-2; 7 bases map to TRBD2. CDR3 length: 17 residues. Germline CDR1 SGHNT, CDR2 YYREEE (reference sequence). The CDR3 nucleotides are TGTGCCAGCAGCGGATCTAGCGGTAGTTCGAAAACCGGGGAGCTGTTTTTT. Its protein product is CASSGSSGSSKTGELFF. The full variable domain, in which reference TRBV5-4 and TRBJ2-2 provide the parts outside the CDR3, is ETGVTQSPTHLIKTRGQQVTLRCSSQSGHNTVSWYQQALGQGPQFIFQYYREEENGRGNFPPRFSGLQFPNYSSELNVNALELDDSALYLCASSGSSGSSKTGELFFGEGSRLTVL.

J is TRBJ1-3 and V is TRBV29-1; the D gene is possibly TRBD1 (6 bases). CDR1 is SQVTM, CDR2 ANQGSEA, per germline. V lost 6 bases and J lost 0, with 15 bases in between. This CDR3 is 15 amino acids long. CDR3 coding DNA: TGCAGCGTCTCGACAGGACTCTACTCTGGAAACACCATATATTTT. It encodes CSVSTGLYSGNTIYF.

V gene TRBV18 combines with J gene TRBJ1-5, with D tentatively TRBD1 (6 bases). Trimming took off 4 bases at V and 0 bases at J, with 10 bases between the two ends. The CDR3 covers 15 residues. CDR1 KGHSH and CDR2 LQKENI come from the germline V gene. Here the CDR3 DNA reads TGTGCCAGCTCACAGGACAGCAATAGCAATCAGCCCCAGCATTTT. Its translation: CASSQDSNSNQPQHF.

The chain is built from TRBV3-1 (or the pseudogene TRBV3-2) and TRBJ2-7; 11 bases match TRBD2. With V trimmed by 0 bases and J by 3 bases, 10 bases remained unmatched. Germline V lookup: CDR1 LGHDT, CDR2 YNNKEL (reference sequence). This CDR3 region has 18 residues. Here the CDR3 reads CASSQDTVAGGFSYEQYF. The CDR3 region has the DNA TGTGCCAGCAGCCAAGATACGGTAGCGGGAGGGTTTAGCTACGAGCAGTACTTC.

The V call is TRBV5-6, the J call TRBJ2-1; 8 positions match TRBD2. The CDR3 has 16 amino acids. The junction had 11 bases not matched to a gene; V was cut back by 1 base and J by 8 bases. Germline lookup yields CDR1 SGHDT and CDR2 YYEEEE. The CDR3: CASSLLGSGSSDEQFF. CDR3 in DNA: TGTGCCAGCAGCTTGTTAGGAAGCGGGAGTTCGGATGAGCAGTTCTTC.

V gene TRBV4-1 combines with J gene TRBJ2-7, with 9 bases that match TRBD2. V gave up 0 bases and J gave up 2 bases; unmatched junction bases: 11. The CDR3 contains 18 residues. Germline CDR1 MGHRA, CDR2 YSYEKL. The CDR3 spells CASSQESWETSGAYEQYF. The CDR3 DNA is TGCGCCAGCAGCCAAGAGTCATGGGAGACTAGCGGAGCCTACGAGCAGTACTTC.

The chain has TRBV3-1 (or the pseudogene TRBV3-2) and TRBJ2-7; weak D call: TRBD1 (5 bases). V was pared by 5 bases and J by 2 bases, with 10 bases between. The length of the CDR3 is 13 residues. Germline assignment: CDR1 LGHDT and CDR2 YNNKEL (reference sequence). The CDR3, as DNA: TGTGCCAGCAGCTTCGACAGAACCTACGAGCAGTACTTC. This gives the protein CASSFDRTYEQYF.

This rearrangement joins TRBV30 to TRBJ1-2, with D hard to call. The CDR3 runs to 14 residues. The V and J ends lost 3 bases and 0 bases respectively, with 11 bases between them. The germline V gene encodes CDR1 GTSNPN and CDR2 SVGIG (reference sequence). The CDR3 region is CAWRGSGANYGYTF. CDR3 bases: TGTGCCTGGAGGGGGAGCGGAGCTAACTATGGCTACACCTTC.

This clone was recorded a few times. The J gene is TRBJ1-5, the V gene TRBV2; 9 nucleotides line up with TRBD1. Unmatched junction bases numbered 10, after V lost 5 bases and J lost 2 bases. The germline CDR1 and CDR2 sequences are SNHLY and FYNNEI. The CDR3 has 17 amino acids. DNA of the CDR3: TGTGCCAGCAGTAACGGACAGGGGATCGGTGGCAATCAGCCCCAGCATTTT. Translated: CASSNGQGIGGNQPQHF.

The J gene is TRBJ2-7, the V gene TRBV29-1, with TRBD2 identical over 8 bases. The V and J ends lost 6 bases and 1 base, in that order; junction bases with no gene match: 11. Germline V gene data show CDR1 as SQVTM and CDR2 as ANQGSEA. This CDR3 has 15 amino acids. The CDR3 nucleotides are TGCAGCGTCACGGGGGGGAGCGGGATGTCCTACGAGCAGTACTTC. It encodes CSVTGGSGMSYEQYF.

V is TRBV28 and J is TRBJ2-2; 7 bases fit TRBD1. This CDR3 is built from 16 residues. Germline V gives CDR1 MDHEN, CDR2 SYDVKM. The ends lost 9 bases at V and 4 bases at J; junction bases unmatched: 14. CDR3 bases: TGTGCCAGTATGATGATTGACAGGGTACCCACCGGGGAGCTGTTTTTT. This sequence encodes CASMMIDRVPTGELFF.

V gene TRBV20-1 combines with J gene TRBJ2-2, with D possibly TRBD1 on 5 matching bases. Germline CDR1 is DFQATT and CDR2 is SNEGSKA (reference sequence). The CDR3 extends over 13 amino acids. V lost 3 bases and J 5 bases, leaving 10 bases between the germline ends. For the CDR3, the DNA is TGCAGTGCTAGTGCACAGGTAACCGGGGAGCTGTTTTTT. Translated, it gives CSASAQVTGELFF.

As DNA, the CDR3 is TGTGCCAGCAGCCCTCGCGCTGCGGGAGGGTCCGGGACCCAGTACTTC. It specifies CASSPRAAGGSGTQYF. V gene TRBV3-1 (or the pseudogene TRBV3-2) combines with J gene TRBJ2-5, with 9 bases that match TRBD2. This CDR3 spans 16 amino acids. V lost 4 bases, J lost 7 bases, and 13 bases stayed unmatched. Germline V gene lookup returns CDR1 LGHDT and CDR2 YNNKEL (reference sequence).

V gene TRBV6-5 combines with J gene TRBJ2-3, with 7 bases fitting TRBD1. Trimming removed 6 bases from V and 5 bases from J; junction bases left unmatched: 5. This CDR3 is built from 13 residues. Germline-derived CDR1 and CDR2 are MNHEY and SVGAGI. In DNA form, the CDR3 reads TGTGCCAGCAGCCCCCCAGGGGGAGATACGCAGTATTTT. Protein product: CASSPPGGDTQYF.